These 9 T cell receptor beta chains were sequenced from one sample in a study of neurological immune-mediated disorders. Indicated time point: longitudinal time-point 3. One entry per CDR3 protein, called by TCRdb with MiXCR from the 5' RACE reads. The data contain 53,000 or so distinct CDR3 sequences, roughly 7.7% of them seen just once; the ten biggest clones take up 1.5% to 2%. Sequenced material: PBMCs. These TCRs come from a woman aged 40 to 50 in good health.

Many counts were recorded for this clonotype. The chain is built from TRBV27 and TRBJ2-3; D is undetermined. Germline V gene lookup returns CDR1 MNHEY and CDR2 SMNVEV (reference sequence). V was trimmed by 1 base and J by 6 bases, leaving 17 bases between them. The CDR3 runs to 16 residues. CDR3 residues: CASSLLQTYGRDTQYF. CDR3 DNA sequence: TGTGCCAGCAGTTTATTGCAGACCTACGGAAGGGATACGCAGTATTTT.

Many counts were recorded for this clonotype. The J gene is TRBJ2-2, the V gene TRBV6-6; D is possibly TRBD2 (5 bases). Deletions cut 6 bases from V and 6 bases from J, with 14 bases between. CDR1 and CDR2 from the germline V gene are MNHNY and SVGAGI (reference sequence). This CDR3 comprises 14 residues. The CDR3 sequence: CASRGSGTAGELFF. As DNA, the CDR3 is TGTGCCAGCAGGGGGTCGGGAACGGCCGGGGAGCTGTTTTTT.

This clonotype was recorded many times. The chain employs TRBV4-3 and TRBJ2-7, with unresolved D. The CDR3 extends over 16 amino acids. Germline CDR1 is LGHNA and CDR2 is YSLEER. Between the trimmed V and J ends, which lost 4 bases and 3 bases, there was a span of 19 bases. This CDR3 reads CASSPGGAGTLYEQYF. DNA of the CDR3: TGCGCCAGCAGCCCCGGCGGAGCAGGAACTCTCTACGAGCAGTACTTC.

In regard to this clonotype: The junction does not match germline at one end; this may be a read error. The rearrangement uses TRBV6-5 and TRBJ2-2; D is perhaps TRBD1 (6 bases). The CDR3 consists of 13 residues. Germline V gives CDR1 MNHEY, CDR2 SVGAGI. CDR3 region: CASSIQGTRELFF. In DNA form, the CDR3 reads TGTGCCAGCAGTATACAGGGCACCCGGGAGCTGTTTTTT.

This clonotype has a count of ten or more. This rearrangement joins TRBV7-2 to TRBJ1-6; D remains ambiguous. The CDR3 is 15 residues long. CDR1 and CDR2 from the germline V gene are SGHTA and FQGNSA. Trimming took off 1 base at V and 5 bases at J, with 9 bases between the two ends. The CDR3 spells CASSLGSGNNSPLHF. The CDR3 bases are TGTGCCAGCAGCTTAGGCAGCGGGAATAATTCACCCCTCCACTTT.

This clonotype was detected a few times. This may be a read error: a much more frequent sequence differs by one nucleotide. V usage is TRBV4-3 and J usage is TRBJ1-4; D might be TRBD1 (6 bases). Germline V gene sequence: CDR1 LGHNA, CDR2 YSLEER. This CDR3 has 17 residues. The CDR3 region is CASGHHDGQFLYEKLFF. DNA of the CDR3: TGCGCCAGCGGCCATCACGATGGACAGTTTCTTTATGAAAAACTGTTTTTT.

This clonotype was picked up many times. The J gene is TRBJ2-2, the V gene TRBV7-2, with 7 positions matching TRBD2. Germline loops: CDR1 SGHTA, CDR2 FQGNSA. Trimming cost V 9 bases and J 0 bases; bases outside gene matches: 7. This CDR3 contains 15 residues. The CDR3 coding sequence is TGTGCCAGGGGGTTAGCGGGTGCGAACACCGGGGAGCTGTTTTTT. It specifies CARGLAGANTGELFF. The full variable domain, in which reference TRBV7-2 and TRBJ2-2 provide the parts outside the CDR3, is GAGVSQSPSNKVTEKGKDVELRCDPISGHTALYWYRQSLGQGLEFLIYFQGNSAPDKSGLPSDRFSAERTGGSVSTLTIQRTQQEDSAVYLCARGLAGANTGELFFGEGSRLTVL.

This clonotype was picked up many times. This chain connects TRBV29-1 to TRBJ2-3; D call uncertain. Germline CDR1 reads SQVTM; CDR2 reads ANQGSEA. The CDR3 is made up of 12 amino acids. V was trimmed by 7 bases and J by 1 base, leaving 9 bases between them. The CDR3 is CSAETGTDTQYF. For the CDR3, the DNA is TGCAGCGCAGAAACTGGCACAGATACGCAGTATTTT.

This clonotype has ten or more counts. The CDR3 reads CASSLALFSSTDTQYF. The CDR3 nucleotides read TGTGCCAGCAGCTTAGCGCTATTTTCTAGCACAGATACGCAGTATTTT. This chain connects TRBV7-3 to TRBJ2-3; D is ambiguous. Germline-derived CDR1 and CDR2 are SGHTA and FQGTGA. This CDR3 region has 16 residues. The ends were cut back, 2 bases at V and 0 bases at J, with 12 bases in the middle.